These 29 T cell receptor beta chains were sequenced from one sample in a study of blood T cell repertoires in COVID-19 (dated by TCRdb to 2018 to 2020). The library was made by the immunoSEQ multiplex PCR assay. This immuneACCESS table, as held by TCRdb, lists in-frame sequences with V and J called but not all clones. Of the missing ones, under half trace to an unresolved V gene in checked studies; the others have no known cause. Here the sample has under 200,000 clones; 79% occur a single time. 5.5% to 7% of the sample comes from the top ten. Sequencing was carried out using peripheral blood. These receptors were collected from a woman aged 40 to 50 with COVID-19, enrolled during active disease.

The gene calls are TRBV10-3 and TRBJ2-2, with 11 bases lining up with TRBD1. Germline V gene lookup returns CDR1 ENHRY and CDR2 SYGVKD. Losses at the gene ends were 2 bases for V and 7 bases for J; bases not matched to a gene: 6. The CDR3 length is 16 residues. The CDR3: CAISETGQGAVGELFF. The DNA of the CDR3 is TGTGCCATCAGTGAGACTGGACAGGGGGCCGTCGGGGAGCTGTTTTTT.

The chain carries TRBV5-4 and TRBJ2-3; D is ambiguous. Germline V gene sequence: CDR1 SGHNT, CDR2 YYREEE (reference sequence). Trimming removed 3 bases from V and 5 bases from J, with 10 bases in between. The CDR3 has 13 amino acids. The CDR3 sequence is CASSSLRKDTQYF. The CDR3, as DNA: TGTGCCAGCAGCTCCCTGCGGAAAGATACGCAGTATTTT. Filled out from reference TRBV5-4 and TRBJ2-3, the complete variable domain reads ETGVTQSPTHLIKTRGQQVTLRCSSQSGHNTVSWYQQALGQGPQFIFQYYREEENGRGNFPPRFSGLQFPNYSSELNVNALELDDSALYLCASSSLRKDTQYFGPGTRLTVL.

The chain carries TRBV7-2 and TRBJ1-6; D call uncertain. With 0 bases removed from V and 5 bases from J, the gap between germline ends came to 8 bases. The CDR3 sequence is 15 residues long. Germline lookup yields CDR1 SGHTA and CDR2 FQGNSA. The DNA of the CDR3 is TGTGCCAGCAGCTTAGCGGGCAGTGATAATTCACCCCTCCACTTT. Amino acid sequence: CASSLAGSDNSPLHF.

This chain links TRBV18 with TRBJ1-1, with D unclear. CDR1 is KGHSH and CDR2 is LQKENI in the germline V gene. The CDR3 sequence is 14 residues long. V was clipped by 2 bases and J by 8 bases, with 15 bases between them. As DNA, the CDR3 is TGTGCCAGCTCACCAAGTTCCCCTCTCACAGAAGCTTTCTTT. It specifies CASSPSSPLTEAFF.

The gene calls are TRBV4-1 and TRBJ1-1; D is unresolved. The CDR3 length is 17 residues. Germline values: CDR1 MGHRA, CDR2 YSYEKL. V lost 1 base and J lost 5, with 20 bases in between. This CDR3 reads CASSQGGRDVFRTEAFF. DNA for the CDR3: TGCGCCAGCAGCCAAGGAGGGAGGGATGTGTTTCGGACTGAAGCTTTCTTT.

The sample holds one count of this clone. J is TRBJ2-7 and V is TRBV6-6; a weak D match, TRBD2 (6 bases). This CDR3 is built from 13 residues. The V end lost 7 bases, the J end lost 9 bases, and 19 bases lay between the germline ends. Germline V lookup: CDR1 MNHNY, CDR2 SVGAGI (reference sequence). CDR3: CASMDLAGMGQYF. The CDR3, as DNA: TGTGCCAGCATGGACCTCGCGGGGATGGGGCAGTACTTC.

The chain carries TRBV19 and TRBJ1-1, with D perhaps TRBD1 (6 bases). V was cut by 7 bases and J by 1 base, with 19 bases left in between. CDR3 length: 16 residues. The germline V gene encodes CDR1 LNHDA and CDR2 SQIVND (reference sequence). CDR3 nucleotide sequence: TGTGCCAGTATTAAGACAGGCCGGGGTACGAACACTGAAGCTTTCTTT. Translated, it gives CASIKTGRGTNTEAFF.

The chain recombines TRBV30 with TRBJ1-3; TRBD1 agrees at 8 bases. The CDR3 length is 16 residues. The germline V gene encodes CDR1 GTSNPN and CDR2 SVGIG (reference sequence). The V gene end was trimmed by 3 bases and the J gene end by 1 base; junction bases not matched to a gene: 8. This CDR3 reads CAWRSRDRGSGNTIYF. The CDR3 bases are TGTGCCTGGAGATCCCGAGACAGGGGTTCTGGAAACACCATATATTTT.

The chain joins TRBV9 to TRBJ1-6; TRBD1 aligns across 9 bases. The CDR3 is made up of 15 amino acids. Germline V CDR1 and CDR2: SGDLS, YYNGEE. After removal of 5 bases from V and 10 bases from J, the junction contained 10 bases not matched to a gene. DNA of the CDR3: TGTGCCAGCAGAGGCCCCGGGACAGGGTCCTCACCCCTCCACTTT. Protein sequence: CASRGPGTGSSPLHF.

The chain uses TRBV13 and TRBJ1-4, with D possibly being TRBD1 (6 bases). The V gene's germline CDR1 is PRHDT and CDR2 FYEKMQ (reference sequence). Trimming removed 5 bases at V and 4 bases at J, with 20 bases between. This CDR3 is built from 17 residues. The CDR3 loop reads CASSLWNEGGDNEKLFF. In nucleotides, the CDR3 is TGTGCCAGCAGCCTCTGGAACGAGGGGGGGGATAATGAAAAACTGTTTTTT.

In nucleotides, the CDR3 is TGTGCCAGTAGGAGGACAGCAGGCTCCTACAATGAGCAGTTCTTC. Translation gives CASRRTAGSYNEQFF. The chain is built from TRBV19 and TRBJ2-1, with a possible D match to TRBD1 (6 bases). The CDR3 loop spans 15 amino acids. V lost 6 bases to trimming and J lost 0 bases, with 12 bases between them. Germline CDR1 and CDR2: LNHDA and SQIVND (reference sequence).

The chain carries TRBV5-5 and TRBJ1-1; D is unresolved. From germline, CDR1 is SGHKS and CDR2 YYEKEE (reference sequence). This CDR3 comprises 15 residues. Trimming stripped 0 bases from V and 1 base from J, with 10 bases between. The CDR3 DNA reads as TGTGCCAGCAGCTTGGCTCGGTTATCGAACACTGAAGCTTTCTTT. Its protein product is CASSLARLSNTEAFF.

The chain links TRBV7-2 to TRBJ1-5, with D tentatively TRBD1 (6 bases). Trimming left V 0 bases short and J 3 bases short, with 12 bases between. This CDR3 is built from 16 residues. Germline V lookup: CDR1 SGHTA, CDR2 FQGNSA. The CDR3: CASSLAGRGINQPQHF. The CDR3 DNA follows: TGTGCCAGCAGCTTAGCCGGGAGGGGGATCAATCAGCCCCAGCATTTT.

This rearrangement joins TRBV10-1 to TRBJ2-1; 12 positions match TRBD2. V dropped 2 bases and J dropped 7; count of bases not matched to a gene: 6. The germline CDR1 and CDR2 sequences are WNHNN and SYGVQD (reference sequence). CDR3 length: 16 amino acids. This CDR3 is CASSETLAGGPNEQFF. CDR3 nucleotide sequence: TGCGCCAGCAGTGAGACGCTAGCGGGAGGGCCGAATGAGCAGTTCTTC.

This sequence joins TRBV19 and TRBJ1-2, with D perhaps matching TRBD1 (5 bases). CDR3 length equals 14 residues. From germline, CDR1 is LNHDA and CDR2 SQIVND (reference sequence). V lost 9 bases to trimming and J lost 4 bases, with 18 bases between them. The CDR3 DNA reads TGTGCCAGCACTGCTCTCGACAGCCTCTATGGCTACACCTTC. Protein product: CASTALDSLYGYTF.

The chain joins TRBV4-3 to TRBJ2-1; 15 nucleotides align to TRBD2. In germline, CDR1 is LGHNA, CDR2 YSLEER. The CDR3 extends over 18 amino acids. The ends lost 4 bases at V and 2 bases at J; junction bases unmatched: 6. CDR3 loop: CASSPGTSGGLPYNEQFF. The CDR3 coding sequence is TGCGCCAGCAGCCCCGGGACTAGCGGGGGGCTTCCCTACAATGAGCAGTTCTTC.

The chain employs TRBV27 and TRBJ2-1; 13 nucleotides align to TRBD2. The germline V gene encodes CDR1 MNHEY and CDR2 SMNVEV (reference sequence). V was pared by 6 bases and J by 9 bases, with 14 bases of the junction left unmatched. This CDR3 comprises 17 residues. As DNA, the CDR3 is TGTGCCAGCAGCATCTTCGGACTAGCGGGGGACCGGGGTGAGCAGTTCTTC. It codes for CASSIFGLAGDRGEQFF.

The CDR3 nucleotides are TGTGCCAGCAGCGATCAGGGCTCTGGGGAAAAACTGTTTTTT. It translates to CASSDQGSGEKLFF. The chain employs TRBV5-4 and TRBJ1-4; D is possibly TRBD1 (5 bases). The CDR3 is made up of 14 amino acids. Germline CDR1 SGHNT, CDR2 YYREEE (reference sequence). V lost 4 bases to trimming and J lost 8 bases, with 15 bases between them.

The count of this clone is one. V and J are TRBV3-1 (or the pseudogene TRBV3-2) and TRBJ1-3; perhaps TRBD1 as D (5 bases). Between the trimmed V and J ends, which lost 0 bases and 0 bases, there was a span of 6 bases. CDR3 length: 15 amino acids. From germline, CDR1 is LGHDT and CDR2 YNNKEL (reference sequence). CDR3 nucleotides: TGTGCCAGCAGCCAAGACAGGGCCTCTGGAAACACCATATATTTT. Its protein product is CASSQDRASGNTIYF.

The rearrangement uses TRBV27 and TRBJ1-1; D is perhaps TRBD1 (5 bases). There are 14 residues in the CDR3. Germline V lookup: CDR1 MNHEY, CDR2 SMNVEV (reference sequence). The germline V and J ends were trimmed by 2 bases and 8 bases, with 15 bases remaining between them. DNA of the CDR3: TGTGCCAGCAGTTTAACCGGGGGACTTGGGGAAGCTTTCTTT. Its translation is CASSLTGGLGEAFF.

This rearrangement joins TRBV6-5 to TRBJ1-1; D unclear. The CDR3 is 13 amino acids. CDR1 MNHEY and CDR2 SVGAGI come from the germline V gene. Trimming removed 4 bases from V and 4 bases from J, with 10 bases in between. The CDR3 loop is CASSFSRFTEAFF. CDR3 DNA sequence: TGTGCCAGCAGTTTCTCACGGTTCACTGAAGCTTTCTTT.

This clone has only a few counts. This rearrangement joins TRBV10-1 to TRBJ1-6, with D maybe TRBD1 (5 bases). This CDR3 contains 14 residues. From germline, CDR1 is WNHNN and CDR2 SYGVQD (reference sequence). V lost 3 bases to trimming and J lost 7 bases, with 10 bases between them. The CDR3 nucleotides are TGCGCCAGCAGTGAAAGGGGATGGAATTCACCCCTCCACTTT. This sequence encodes CASSERGWNSPLHF.

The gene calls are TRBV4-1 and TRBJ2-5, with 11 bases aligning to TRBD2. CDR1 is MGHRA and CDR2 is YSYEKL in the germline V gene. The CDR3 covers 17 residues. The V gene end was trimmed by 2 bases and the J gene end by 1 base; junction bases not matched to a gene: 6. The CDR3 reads CASSQILAGVSQETQYF. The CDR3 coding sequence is TGCGCCAGCAGCCAAATACTAGCGGGAGTGTCCCAAGAGACCCAGTACTTC.

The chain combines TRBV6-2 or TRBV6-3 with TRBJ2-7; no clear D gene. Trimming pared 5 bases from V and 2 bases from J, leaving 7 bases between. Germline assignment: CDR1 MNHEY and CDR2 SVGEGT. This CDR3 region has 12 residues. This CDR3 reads CASSDTPYEQYF. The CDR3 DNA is TGTGCCAGCAGTGACACCCCCTACGAGCAGTACTTC.

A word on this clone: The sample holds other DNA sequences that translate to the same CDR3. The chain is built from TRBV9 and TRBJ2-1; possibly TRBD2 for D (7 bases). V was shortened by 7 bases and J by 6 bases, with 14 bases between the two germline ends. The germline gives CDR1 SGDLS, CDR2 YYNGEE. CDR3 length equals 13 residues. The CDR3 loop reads CASARGGFNEQFF. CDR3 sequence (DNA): TGTGCCAGCGCCAGGGGAGGGTTCAATGAGCAGTTCTTC. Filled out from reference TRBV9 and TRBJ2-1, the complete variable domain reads DSGVTQTPKHLITATGQRVTLRCSPRSGDLSVYWYQQSLDQGLQFLIQYYNGEERAKGNILERFSAQQFPDLHSELNLSSLELGDSALYFCASARGGFNEQFFGPGTRLTVL.

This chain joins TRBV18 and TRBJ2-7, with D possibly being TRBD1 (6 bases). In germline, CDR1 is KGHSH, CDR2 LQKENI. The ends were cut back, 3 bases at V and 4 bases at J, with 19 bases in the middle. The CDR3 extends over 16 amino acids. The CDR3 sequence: CASSPIPGHKLYEQYF. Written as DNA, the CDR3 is TGTGCCAGCTCACCGATCCCGGGACACAAATTATACGAGCAGTACTTC.

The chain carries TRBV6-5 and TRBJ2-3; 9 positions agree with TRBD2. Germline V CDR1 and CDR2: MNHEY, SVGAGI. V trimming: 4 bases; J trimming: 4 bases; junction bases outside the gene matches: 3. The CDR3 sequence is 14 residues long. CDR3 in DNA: TGTGCCAGCAGTTTGGGACTAGCATCAGATACGCAGTATTTT. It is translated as CASSLGLASDTQYF.

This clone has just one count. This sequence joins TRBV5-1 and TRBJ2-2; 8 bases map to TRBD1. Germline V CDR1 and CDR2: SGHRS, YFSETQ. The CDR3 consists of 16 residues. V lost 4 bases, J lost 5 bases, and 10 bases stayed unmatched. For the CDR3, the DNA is TGCGCCAGCAGCGGGTCAGGGGGCCTAGGGACCGGGGAGCTGTTTTTT. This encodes CASSGSGGLGTGELFF.

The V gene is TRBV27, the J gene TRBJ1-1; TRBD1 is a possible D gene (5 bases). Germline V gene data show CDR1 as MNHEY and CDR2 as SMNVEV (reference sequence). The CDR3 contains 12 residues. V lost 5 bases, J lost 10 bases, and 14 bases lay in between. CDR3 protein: CASSTGPPSAFF. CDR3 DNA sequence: TGTGCCAGCAGTACAGGACCCCCTTCAGCTTTCTTT.